The 2 T cell receptor beta chains in this list originate from one sample, sequenced in a study of control samples from healthy donors and cancer patients. Sequencing was performed with immunoSEQ multiplex PCR; in TCRdb, only in-frame clones are kept and a portion is missing. The data show around 120,000 clones, with approximately 90% seen just once and around 1.2% held by the top ten. The material sequenced was PBMCs. The receptors were sampled from a woman in her fifties or sixties with colorectal cancer.

With regard to this clone: Germline is not matched at one junction end, which may reflect a read error. The genes are TRBV18 and TRBJ1-1; D call uncertain. This CDR3 has 14 residues. Germline values: CDR1 KGHSH, CDR2 LQKENI. This CDR3 reads CASSPPKPNTEAFF. CDR3 nucleotides: TGTGCCAGCTCCCCACCGAAGCCGAACACTGAAGCTTTCTTT.

This chain joins TRBV10-1 and TRBJ1-6; D not resolved. Germline loops: CDR1 WNHNN, CDR2 SYGVQD (reference sequence). The length of the CDR3 is 13 residues. Trimming stripped 2 bases from V and 8 bases from J, with 7 bases between. DNA for the CDR3: TGCGCCAGCAGTGAGAGAATAGATTCACCCCTCCACTTT. Its translation is CASSERIDSPLHF.